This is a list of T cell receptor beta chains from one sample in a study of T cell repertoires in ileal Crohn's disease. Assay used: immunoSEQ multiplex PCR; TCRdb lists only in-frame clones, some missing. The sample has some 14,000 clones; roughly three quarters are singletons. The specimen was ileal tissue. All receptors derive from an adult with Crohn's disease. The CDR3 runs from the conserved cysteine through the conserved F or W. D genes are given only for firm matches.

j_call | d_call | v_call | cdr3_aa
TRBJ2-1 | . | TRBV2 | CASSRLDSSYNEQFF
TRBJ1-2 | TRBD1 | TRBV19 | CASSISGTGVYGYTF
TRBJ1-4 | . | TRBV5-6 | CASSLNKGGKLFF
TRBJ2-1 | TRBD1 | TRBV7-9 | CASSRGQGANEQFF
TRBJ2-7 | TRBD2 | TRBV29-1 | CSTRTSGRSEQYF
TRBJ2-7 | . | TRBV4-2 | CASSQAAGDNTYEQYF
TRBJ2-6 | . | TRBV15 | CATSITGSGANVLTF
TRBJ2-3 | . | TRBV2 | CASRSYLSTDTQYF
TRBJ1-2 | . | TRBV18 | CASSPPAYGYTF
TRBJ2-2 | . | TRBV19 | CASSREENTGELFF
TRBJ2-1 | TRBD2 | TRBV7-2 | CASSHDTSGGHNEQFF
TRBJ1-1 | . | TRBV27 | CASSPGGVGTEAFF
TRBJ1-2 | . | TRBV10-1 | CASSDRGNYGYTF
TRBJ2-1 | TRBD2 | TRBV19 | CASSATSGTYNEQFF
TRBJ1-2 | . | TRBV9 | CASSGGSGNLNYGYTF
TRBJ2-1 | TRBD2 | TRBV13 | CASSLRRGTYNEQFF
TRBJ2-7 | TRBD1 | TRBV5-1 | CASSPDLGTGGYEQYF
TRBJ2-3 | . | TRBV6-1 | CASSATVTDTQYF
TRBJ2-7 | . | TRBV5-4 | CASSVPQGSHEQYF
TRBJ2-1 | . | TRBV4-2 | CASSQDLVGGLEQFF
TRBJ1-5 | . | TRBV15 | CATSRDPNQPQHF
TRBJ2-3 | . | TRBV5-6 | CASSLRRPGMTQYF
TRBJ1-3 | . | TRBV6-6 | CASSYLSSGNTIYF
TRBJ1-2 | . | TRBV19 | CASSPLDRSYGYTF
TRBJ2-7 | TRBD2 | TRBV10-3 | CAIRRAGGDYEQYF
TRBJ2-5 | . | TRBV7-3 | CASSLGSRGEETQYF
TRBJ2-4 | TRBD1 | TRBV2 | CASSPDRVVNIQYF
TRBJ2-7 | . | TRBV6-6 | CASNLQGLGEQYF
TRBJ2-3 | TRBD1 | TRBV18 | CASSLGTDTDTQYF
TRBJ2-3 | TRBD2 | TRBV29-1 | CSVEASGGQGDTQYF
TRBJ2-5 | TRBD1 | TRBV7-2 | CASSADRSQETQYF
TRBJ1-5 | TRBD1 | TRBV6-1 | CASRIPGQGAVPQHF
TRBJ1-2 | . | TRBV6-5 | CASSTRQAVYTF
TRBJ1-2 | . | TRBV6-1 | CASSLGSGNYGYTF
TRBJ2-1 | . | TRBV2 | CALGRGYNEQFF
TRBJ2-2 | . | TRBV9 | CASSVAPIGRDTGELFF
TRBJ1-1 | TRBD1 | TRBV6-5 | CASSYRGRTLNEAFF
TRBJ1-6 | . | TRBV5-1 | CASSLDQEGNSPLHF
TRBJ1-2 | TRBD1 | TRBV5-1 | CASSLGTGPNYGYTF
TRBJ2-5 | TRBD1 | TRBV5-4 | CASSLGAGGPTQYF
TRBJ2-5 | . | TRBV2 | CASGEVGGRRETQYF
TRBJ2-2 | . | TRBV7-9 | CASSLGVPPADTGELFF
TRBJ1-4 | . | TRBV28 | CASSSSTGEGEKLFF
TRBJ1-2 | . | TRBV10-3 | CATRLRGENGYTF
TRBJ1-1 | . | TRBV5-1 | CASVGPAGPTEAFF
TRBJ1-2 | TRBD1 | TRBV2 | CASMEGQGGYGYTF